This entry describes one TCR beta chain. This sample is drawn from a study of blood T cell repertoires in COVID-19. Study in general: The United States, Italy and Spain supplied acute and convalescent COVID-19 samples. T cells, B-cell-depleted T cells, or PBMCs supplied cDNA or gDNA.

In the original processing: Estimation of nucleated cell counts was performed using reference gene primer amplification. Produced via immunoSEQ multiplex PCR; TCRdb's table is partial and in-frame only. That table supplies the V and J calls and clone size; D and trimming were determined from the DNA. This table has 130,000 to 150,000 clones, approximately 87% appearing once. With V trimmed by 7 bases and J by 4 bases, 2 bases remained unmatched. The CDR3 sequence is 13 residues long. Sequenced sample: peripheral blood. The receptor's source is a woman aged 45-65 years with active or convalescent COVID-19. This chain joins TRBV12-3 or TRBV12-4 and TRBJ1-2, with 11 bases fitting TRBD1. In DNA form, the CDR3 reads TGTGCCAGCACCGGGACAGGGGGCTATGGCTACACCTTC. Its translation is CASTGTGGYGYTF.